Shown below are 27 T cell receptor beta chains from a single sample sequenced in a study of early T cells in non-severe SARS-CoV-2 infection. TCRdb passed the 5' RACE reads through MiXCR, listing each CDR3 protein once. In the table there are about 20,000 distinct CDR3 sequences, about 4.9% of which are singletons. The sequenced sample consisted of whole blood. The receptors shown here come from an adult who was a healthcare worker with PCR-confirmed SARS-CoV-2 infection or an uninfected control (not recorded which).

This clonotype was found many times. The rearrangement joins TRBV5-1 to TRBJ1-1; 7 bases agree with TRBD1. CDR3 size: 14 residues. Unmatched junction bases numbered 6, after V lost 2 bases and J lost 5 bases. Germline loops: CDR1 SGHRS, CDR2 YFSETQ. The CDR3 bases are TGCGCCAGCAGCTTCACAGGGGCAGGGACTGAAGCTTTCTTT. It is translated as CASSFTGAGTEAFF.

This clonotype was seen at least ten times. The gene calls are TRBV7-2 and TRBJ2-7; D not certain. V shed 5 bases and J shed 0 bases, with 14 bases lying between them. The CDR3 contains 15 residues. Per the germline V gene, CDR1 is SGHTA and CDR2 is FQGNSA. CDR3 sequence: CASSPLPTPSYEQYF. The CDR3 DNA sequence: TGTGCCAGCAGCCCCCTCCCCACTCCCTCCTACGAGCAGTACTTC. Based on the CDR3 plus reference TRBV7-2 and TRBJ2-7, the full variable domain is GAGVSQSPSNKVTEKGKDVELRCDPISGHTALYWYRQSLGQGLEFLIYFQGNSAPDKSGLPSDRFSAERTGGSVSTLTIQRTQQEDSAVYLCASSPLPTPSYEQYFGPGTRLTVT.

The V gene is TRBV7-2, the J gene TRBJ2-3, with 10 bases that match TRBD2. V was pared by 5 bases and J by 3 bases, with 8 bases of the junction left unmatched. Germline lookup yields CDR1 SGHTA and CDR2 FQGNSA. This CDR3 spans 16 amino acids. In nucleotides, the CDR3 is TGTGCCAGCAGCCCGACCCTGACTAGCGGGACAGATACGCAGTATTTT. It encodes CASSPTLTSGTDTQYF.

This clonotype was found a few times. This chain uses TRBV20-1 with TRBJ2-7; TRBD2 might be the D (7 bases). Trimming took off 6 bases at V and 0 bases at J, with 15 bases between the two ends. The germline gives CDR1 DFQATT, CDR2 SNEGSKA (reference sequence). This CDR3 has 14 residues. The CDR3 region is CSAQGGGSSYEQYF. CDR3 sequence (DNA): TGCAGTGCCCAAGGCGGGGGCAGCTCCTACGAGCAGTACTTC.

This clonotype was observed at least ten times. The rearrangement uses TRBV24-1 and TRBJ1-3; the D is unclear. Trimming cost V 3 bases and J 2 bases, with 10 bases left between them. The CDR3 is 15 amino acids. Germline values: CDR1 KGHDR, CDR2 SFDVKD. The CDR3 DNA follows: TGTGCCACCAGTGATCCCCGGGAGACTGGAAACACCATATATTTT. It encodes CATSDPRETGNTIYF.

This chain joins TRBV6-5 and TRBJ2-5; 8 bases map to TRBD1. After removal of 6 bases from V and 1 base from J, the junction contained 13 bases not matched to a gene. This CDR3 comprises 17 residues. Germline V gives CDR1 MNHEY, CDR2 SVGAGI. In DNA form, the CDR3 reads TGTGCCAGCAGCCTTACTCTGGACAGGGCTGGCCAAGAGACCCAGTACTTC. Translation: CASSLTLDRAGQETQYF.

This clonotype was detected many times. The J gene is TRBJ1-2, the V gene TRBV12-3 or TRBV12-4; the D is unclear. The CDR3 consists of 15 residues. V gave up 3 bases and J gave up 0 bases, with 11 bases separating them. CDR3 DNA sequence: TGTGCCAGCAGTTTCGGAGAGGGATCTAACTATGGCTACACCTTC. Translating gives CASSFGEGSNYGYTF.

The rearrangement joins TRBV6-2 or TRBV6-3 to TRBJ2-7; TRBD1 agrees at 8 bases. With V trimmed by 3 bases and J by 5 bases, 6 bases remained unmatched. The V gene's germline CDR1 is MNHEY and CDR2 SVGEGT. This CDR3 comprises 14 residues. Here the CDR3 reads CASSYRVQGDEQYF. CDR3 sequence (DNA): TGTGCCAGCAGTTATCGGGTACAGGGGGACGAGCAGTACTTC.

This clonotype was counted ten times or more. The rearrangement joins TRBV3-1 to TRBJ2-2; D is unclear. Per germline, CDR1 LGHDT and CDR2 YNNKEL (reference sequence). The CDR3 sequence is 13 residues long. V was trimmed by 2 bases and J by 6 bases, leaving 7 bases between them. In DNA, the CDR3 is TGTGCCAGCAGCCAACAGTTTCCCGGGGAGCTGTTTTTT. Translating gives CASSQQFPGELFF.

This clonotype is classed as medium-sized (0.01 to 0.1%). The CDR3 region is CASSGARLTSRDTQYF. In DNA form, the CDR3 reads TGTGCCAGCAGTGGCGCCCGTCTGACCTCCAGGGATACGCAGTATTTT. The genes are TRBV2 and TRBJ2-3; D not certain. CDR1 and CDR2 from the germline V gene are SNHLY and FYNNEI. This CDR3 is 16 amino acids long. V was shortened by 4 bases and J by 6 bases, with 20 bases between the two germline ends.

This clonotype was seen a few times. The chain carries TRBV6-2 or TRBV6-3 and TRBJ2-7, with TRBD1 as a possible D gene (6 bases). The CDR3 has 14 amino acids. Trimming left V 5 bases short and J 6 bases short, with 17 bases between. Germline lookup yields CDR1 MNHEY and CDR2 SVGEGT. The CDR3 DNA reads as TGTGCCAGCAGTACCGCTCTAACAGGGCGCGAGCAGTACTTC. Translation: CASSTALTGREQYF.

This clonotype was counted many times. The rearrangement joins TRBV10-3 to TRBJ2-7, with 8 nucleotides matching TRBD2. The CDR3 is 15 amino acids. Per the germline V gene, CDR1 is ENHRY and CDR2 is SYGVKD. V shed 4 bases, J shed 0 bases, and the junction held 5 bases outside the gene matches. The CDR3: CAISANGGASYEQYF. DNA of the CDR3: TGTGCCATCAGTGCCAACGGGGGGGCCTCCTACGAGCAGTACTTC.

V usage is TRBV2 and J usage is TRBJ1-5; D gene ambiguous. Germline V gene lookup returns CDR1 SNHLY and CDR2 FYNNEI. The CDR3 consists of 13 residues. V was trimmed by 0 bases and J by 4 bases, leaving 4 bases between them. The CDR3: CASSEASNQPQHF. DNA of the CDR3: TGTGCCAGCAGTGAAGCGTCGAATCAGCCCCAGCATTTT.

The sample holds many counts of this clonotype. The CDR3: CASSSRAGYGYTF. In DNA, the CDR3 is TGTGCCAGTAGTTCAAGAGCTGGCTATGGCTACACCTTC. The V and J genes are TRBV19 and TRBJ1-2, with unresolved D. V was shortened by 5 bases and J by 4 bases, with 11 bases between the two germline ends. CDR1 is LNHDA, CDR2 SQIVND, per germline (reference sequence). The CDR3 runs to 13 residues.

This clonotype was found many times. CDR3 nucleotide sequence: TGTGCCAGCAGTGAACAGGGCTTAGAGACCCAGTACTTC. Translating gives CASSEQGLETQYF. This chain uses TRBV2 with TRBJ2-5, with D possibly matching TRBD1 (5 bases). Trimming took off 2 bases at V and 4 bases at J, with 8 bases between the two ends. The CDR3 length is 13 residues. Germline values: CDR1 SNHLY, CDR2 FYNNEI.

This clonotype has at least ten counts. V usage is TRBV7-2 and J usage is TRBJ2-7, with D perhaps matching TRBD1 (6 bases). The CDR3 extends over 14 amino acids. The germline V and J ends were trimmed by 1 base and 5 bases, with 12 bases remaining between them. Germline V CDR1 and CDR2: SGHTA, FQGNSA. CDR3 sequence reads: CASSLEGPGDEQYF. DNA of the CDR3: TGTGCCAGCAGCTTAGAAGGACCAGGGGACGAGCAGTACTTC.

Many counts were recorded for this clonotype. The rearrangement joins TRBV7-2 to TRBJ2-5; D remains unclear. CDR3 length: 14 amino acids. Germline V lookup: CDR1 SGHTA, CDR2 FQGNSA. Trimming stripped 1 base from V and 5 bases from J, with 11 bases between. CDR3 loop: CASSLEGWAETQYF. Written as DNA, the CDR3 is TGTGCCAGCAGCTTAGAAGGCTGGGCGGAGACCCAGTACTTC.

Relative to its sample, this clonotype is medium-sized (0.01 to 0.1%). The CDR3 DNA reads as TGTGCCAGCAGCTCAGGACAGGTACAAGATACGCAGTATTTT. This sequence encodes CASSSGQVQDTQYF. The rearrangement joins TRBV7-3 to TRBJ2-3, with 7 bases that match TRBD1. The V gene end was trimmed by 4 bases and the J gene end by 5 bases; junction bases not matched to a gene: 6. The CDR3 is 14 amino acids. CDR1 is SGHTA, CDR2 FQGTGA, per germline. The whole variable domain, filled in from reference TRBV7-3 and TRBJ2-3, reads GAGVSQTPSNKVTEKGKYVELRCDPISGHTALYWYRQSLGQGPEFLIYFQGTGAADDSGLPNDRFFAVRPEGSVSTLKIQRTERGDSAVYLCASSSGQVQDTQYFGPGTRLTVL.

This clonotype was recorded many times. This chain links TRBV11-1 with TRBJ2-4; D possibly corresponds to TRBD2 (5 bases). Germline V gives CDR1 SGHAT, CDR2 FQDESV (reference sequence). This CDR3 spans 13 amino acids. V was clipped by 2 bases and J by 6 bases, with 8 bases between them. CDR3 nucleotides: TGTGCCAGCAGCTTAAACAGCGGAAACATTCAGTACTTC. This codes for CASSLNSGNIQYF.

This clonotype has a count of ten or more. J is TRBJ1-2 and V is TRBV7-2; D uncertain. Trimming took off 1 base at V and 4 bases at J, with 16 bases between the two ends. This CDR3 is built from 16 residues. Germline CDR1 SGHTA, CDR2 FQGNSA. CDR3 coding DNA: TGTGCCAGCAGCTTAGAGGAAGATGCCCCAGGCTATGGCTACACCTTC. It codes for CASSLEEDAPGYGYTF.

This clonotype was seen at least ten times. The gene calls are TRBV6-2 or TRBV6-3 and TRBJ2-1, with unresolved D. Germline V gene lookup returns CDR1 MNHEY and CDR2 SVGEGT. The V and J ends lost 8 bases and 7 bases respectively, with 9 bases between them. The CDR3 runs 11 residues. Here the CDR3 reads CASVTANEQFF. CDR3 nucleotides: TGTGCCAGCGTGACTGCGAATGAGCAGTTCTTC.

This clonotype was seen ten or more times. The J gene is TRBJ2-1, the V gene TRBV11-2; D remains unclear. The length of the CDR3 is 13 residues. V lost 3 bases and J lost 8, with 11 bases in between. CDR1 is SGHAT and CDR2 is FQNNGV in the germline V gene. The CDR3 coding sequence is TGTGCCAGCAGCTTCACCCCCCTAGATGAGCAGTTCTTC. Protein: CASSFTPLDEQFF.

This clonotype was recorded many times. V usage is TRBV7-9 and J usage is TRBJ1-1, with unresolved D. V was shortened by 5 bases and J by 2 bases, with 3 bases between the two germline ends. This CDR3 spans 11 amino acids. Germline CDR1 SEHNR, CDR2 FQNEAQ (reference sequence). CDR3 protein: CASSRNTEAFF. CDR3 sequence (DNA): TGTGCCAGCAGCCGAAACACTGAAGCTTTCTTT.

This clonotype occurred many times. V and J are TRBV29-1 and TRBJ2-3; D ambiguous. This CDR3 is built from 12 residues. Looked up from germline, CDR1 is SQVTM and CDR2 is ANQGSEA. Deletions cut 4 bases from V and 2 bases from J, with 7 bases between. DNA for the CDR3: TGCAGCGTTGCTCAGGACACAGATACGCAGTATTTT. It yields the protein CSVAQDTDTQYF.

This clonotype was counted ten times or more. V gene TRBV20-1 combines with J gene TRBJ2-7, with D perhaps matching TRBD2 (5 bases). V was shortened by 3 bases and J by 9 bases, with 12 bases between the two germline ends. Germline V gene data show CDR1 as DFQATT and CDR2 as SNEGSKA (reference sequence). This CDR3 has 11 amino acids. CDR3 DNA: TGCAGTGCTAGCAGCGGTCAGGTGCAGTACTTC. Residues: CSASSGQVQYF.

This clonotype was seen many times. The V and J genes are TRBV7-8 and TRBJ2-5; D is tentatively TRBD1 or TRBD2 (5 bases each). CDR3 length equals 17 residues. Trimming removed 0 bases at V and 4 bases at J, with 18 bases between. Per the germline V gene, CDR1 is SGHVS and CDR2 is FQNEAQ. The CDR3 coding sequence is TGTGCCAGCAGCTTAGCGGTTGGACACGGGGCCCCAGAGACCCAGTACTTC. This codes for CASSLAVGHGAPETQYF.

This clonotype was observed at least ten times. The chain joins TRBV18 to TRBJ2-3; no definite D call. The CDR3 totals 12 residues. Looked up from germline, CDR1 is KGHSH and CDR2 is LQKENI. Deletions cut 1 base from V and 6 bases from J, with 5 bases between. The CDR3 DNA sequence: TGTGCCAGCTCACCACTTGTGGATACGCAGTATTTT. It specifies CASSPLVDTQYF. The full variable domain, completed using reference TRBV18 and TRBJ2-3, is NAGVMQNPRHLVRRRGQEARLRCSPMKGHSHVYWYRQLPEEGLKFMVYLQKENIIDESGMPKERFSAEFPKEGPSILRIQQVVRGDSAAYFCASSPLVDTQYFGPGTRLTVL.